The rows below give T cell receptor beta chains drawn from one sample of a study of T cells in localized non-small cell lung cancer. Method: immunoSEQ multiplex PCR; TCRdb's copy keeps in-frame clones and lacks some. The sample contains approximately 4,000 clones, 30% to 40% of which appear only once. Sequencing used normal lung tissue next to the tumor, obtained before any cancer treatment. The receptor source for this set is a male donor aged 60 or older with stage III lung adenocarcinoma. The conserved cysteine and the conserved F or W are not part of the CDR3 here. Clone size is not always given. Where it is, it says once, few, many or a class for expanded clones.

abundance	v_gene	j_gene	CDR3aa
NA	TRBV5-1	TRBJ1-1	ASRTELIGNTEAF
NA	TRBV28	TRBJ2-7	ASSSRPGQLYEQY
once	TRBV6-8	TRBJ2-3	ASRRQQGATQY
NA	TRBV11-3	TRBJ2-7	ASSLEVGVYEQY
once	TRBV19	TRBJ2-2	ASSIARGAYGELF
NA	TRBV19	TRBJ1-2	ASSIDGGAAGYT
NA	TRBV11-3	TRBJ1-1	ASSLDGQSNTEAF
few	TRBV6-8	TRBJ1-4	ASSTGTPREEKLF
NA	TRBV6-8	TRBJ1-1	ASSYGGTEAF
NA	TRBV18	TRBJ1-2	ASSPRTGADGYT
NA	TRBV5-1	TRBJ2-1	ASSLAPGSNEQF
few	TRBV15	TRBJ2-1	ATSRLGTQGNEQF